Below, 26 T cell receptor beta chains from the same sample are listed, as sequenced in a study of T cell responses to AZD1222 COVID-19 vaccine. The repertoire was sequenced with immunoSEQ multiplex PCR; TCRdb's copy has only in-frame clones and lacks some. The table has roughly 120,000 clones, approximately 94% seen once. Sequencing used peripheral blood, obtained 28 days after the second AZD1222 dose. The source is an adult who received the AZD1222 COVID-19 vaccine.

The rearrangement joins TRBV7-6 to TRBJ2-7, with a weak D call TRBD2 (6 bases). CDR1 SGHVS and CDR2 FNYEAQ come from the germline V gene. Trimming removed 5 bases from V and 4 bases from J, with 9 bases in between. CDR3 length equals 12 residues. Here the CDR3 DNA reads TGTGCCAGCAGCGCCCGGGGGTACGAGCAGTACTTC. The encoded protein is CASSARGYEQYF. Full variable domain (missing parts from reference TRBV7-6 and TRBJ2-7): GAGVSQSPRYKVTKRGQDVALRCDPISGHVSLYWYRQALGQGPEFLTYFNYEAQQDKSGLPNDRFSAERPEGSISTLTIQRTEQRDSAMYRCASSARGYEQYFGPGTRLTVT.

This clone was counted between two and nine times. This chain links TRBV3-1 (or the pseudogene TRBV3-2) with TRBJ1-3; D gene uncertain. CDR3 length: 18 amino acids. The V end was cut by 3 bases, the J end by 0 bases, with 18 bases between. Germline V lookup: CDR1 LGHDT, CDR2 YNNKEL (reference sequence). This chain's CDR3 is CASSHRPTSSYSGNTIYF. In nucleotides, the CDR3 is TGTGCCAGCAGCCACCGACCGACATCTTCTTACTCTGGAAACACCATATATTTT.

The chain links TRBV19 to TRBJ1-3; D possibly corresponds to TRBD1 (5 bases). Germline V gene data show CDR1 as LNHDA and CDR2 as SQIVND (reference sequence). The CDR3 consists of 14 residues. Trimming cost V 6 bases and J 0 bases, with 9 bases left between them. The CDR3 here is CASSLRDSGNTIYF. The CDR3 DNA is TGTGCCAGTAGCCTCAGGGACTCTGGAAACACCATATATTTT. Combining the CDR3 with reference TRBV19 and TRBJ1-3 gives the whole variable domain DGGITQSPKYLFRKEGQNVTLSCEQNLNHDAMYWYRQDPGQGLRLIYYSQIVNDFQKGDIAEGYSVSREKKESFPLTVTSAQKNPTAFYLCASSLRDSGNTIYFGEGSWLTVV.

The chain links TRBV7-9 to TRBJ1-1, with 7 bases that match TRBD1. The CDR3 runs 15 residues. The ends lost 1 base at V and 1 base at J; junction bases unmatched: 3. Germline V lookup: CDR1 SEHNR, CDR2 FQNEAQ (reference sequence). The CDR3 region is CASSLGGTANTEAFF. The CDR3 region has the DNA TGTGCCAGCAGCTTAGGGGGGACAGCGAACACTGAAGCTTTCTTT.

This rearrangement joins TRBV7-2 to TRBJ1-1; D is unresolved. The CDR3 totals 14 residues. With 2 bases removed from V and 1 base from J, the gap between germline ends came to 8 bases. CDR1 is SGHTA and CDR2 is FQGNSA in the germline V gene. In DNA, the CDR3 is TGTGCCAGCAGCTTAAGCAGGCCGAACACTGAAGCTTTCTTT. This gives the protein CASSLSRPNTEAFF. Drawing the rest from reference TRBV7-2 and TRBJ1-1, the complete variable domain is GAGVSQSPSNKVTEKGKDVELRCDPISGHTALYWYRQSLGQGLEFLIYFQGNSAPDKSGLPSDRFSAERTGGSVSTLTIQRTQQEDSAVYLCASSLSRPNTEAFFGQGTRLTVV.

The gene calls are TRBV6-5 and TRBJ2-7; TRBD2 agrees at 8 bases. The CDR3 consists of 14 residues. After removal of 4 bases from V and 4 bases from J, the junction contained 6 bases not matched to a gene. Germline assignment: CDR1 MNHEY and CDR2 SVGAGI. In DNA, the CDR3 is TGTGCCAGCAGTTCACGACTAGCGCCGTACGAGCAGTACTTC. It specifies CASSSRLAPYEQYF.

The V and J genes are TRBV12-3 or TRBV12-4 and TRBJ1-1; D is unclear. The length of the CDR3 is 11 residues. The V gene lost 6 bases and the J gene lost 5 bases, with 7 bases spanning the gap. The CDR3 sequence: CASSPMTEAFF. CDR3 coding DNA: TGTGCCAGCAGCCCCATGACTGAAGCTTTCTTT.

This chain uses TRBV27 with TRBJ2-1, with D possibly being TRBD1 or TRBD2 (5 bases each). The CDR3 runs to 15 residues. The V gene's germline CDR1 is MNHEY and CDR2 SMNVEV (reference sequence). Trimming shortened V by 4 bases and J by 5 bases, and 15 bases separated the two germline ends. CDR3 nucleotides: TGTGCCAGCAGTTCCTTCTCCGGGACGGACAATGAGCAGTTCTTC. Translation gives CASSSFSGTDNEQFF.

This clone was recorded once. The chain joins TRBV5-1 to TRBJ1-1, with 9 nucleotides matching TRBD1. This CDR3 has 12 amino acids. Germline loops: CDR1 SGHRS, CDR2 YFSETQ. V gave up 5 bases and J gave up 11 bases; unmatched junction bases: 7. CDR3 in amino acids: CASSPGQGWAFF. For the CDR3, the DNA is TGCGCCAGCAGTCCGGGACAGGGTTGGGCTTTCTTT.

The chain joins TRBV5-4 to TRBJ1-5; the D is unclear. The germline V gene encodes CDR1 SGHNT and CDR2 YYREEE (reference sequence). V shed 0 bases and J shed 2 bases, with 18 bases lying between them. CDR3 length: 18 amino acids. The CDR3 is CASSLGRNFQAGNQPQHF. The CDR3 DNA reads as TGTGCCAGCAGCTTGGGCCGCAACTTTCAAGCTGGCAATCAGCCCCAGCATTTT.

This clone was observed once. CDR3 sequence: CASSRTGMGIEKLFF. DNA for the CDR3: TGTGCCAGCAGCCGAACAGGGATGGGTATAGAAAAACTGTTTTTT. The chain uses TRBV6-5 and TRBJ1-4, with D tentatively TRBD1 (6 bases). Germline assignment: CDR1 MNHEY and CDR2 SVGAGI. With 6 bases removed from V and 8 bases from J, the gap between germline ends came to 19 bases. This CDR3 comprises 15 residues.

The chain uses TRBV27 and TRBJ2-7, with a weak D call TRBD1 (6 bases). The V gene lost 4 bases and the J gene lost 0 bases, with 7 bases spanning the gap. Germline lookup yields CDR1 MNHEY and CDR2 SMNVEV (reference sequence). The CDR3 runs to 13 residues. The CDR3 bases are TGTGCCAGCAGTTCAGGGGACTCCTACGAGCAGTACTTC. This sequence encodes CASSSGDSYEQYF.

This sequence joins TRBV10-2 and TRBJ1-2, with TRBD1 matching 7 bases. Germline V gene data show CDR1 as WSHSY and CDR2 as SAAADI. V lost 1 base, J lost 4 bases, and 0 bases stayed unmatched. The CDR3 spans 13 residues. CDR3 sequence reads: CASSEYRGYGYTF. The CDR3 region has the DNA TGCGCCAGCAGTGAGTACAGGGGCTATGGCTACACCTTC.

CDR3: CAISEQAGNQPQHF. The CDR3 DNA follows: TGTGCCATCAGTGAGCAGGCAGGGAATCAGCCCCAGCATTTT. The rearrangement links TRBV10-3 to TRBJ1-5, with D perhaps TRBD1 (5 bases). The V gene lost 2 bases and the J gene lost 4 bases, with 9 bases spanning the gap. CDR3 length: 14 amino acids. The germline V gene encodes CDR1 ENHRY and CDR2 SYGVKD.

This clone was detected only once. The chain carries TRBV6-2 or TRBV6-3 and TRBJ1-2; D uncertain. The ends were cut back, 2 bases at V and 5 bases at J, with 6 bases in the middle. Germline values: CDR1 MNHEY, CDR2 SVGEGT. This CDR3 is 12 amino acids long. Here the CDR3 DNA reads TGTGCCAGCAGTTACAGCGATTATGGCTACACCTTC. Protein: CASSYSDYGYTF.

J is TRBJ2-1 and V is TRBV27; D remains unclear. The CDR3 contains 15 residues. The V gene lost 3 bases and the J gene lost 0 bases, with 9 bases spanning the gap. Per the germline V gene, CDR1 is MNHEY and CDR2 is SMNVEV (reference sequence). CDR3 sequence: CASSLSPGSYNEQFF. As DNA, the CDR3 is TGTGCCAGCAGTTTGTCCCCGGGCTCCTACAATGAGCAGTTCTTC.

This clone has just one count. This chain connects TRBV10-1 to TRBJ1-1; D is unclear. The CDR3 loop spans 12 amino acids. Trimming removed 2 bases at V and 1 base at J, with 2 bases between. Germline CDR1 is WNHNN and CDR2 is SYGVQD (reference sequence). This chain's CDR3 is CASSEGNTEAFF. DNA of the CDR3: TGCGCCAGCAGTGAGGGGAACACTGAAGCTTTCTTT.

For the CDR3, the DNA is TGTGCCAGCAGTTTAGGGACAGGGAACACTGAAGCTTTCTTT. Translated, it gives CASSLGTGNTEAFF. The chain has TRBV2 and TRBJ1-1, with 8 bases fitting TRBD1. The CDR3 is 14 residues long. In germline, CDR1 is SNHLY, CDR2 FYNNEI. J gave up 1 base and V 5 bases, and 3 bases lay outside the gene matches.

Here the CDR3 DNA reads TGCGCCAGCAGCCCACGCTTCGGGGATTCACCCCTCCACTTT. This translates into CASSPRFGDSPLHF. This chain connects TRBV5-1 to TRBJ1-6; D gene uncertain. The CDR3 has 14 amino acids. Trimming removed 4 bases at V and 8 bases at J, with 13 bases between. Germline V lookup: CDR1 SGHRS, CDR2 YFSETQ.

V is TRBV7-2 and J is TRBJ2-1, with 8 bases identical to TRBD1. Trimming removed 5 bases from V and 8 bases from J; junction bases left unmatched: 8. Germline assignment: CDR1 SGHTA and CDR2 FQGNSA. There are 14 residues in the CDR3. Written as DNA, the CDR3 is TGTGCCAGCAGCCGCGACAGGGGAATAGATGAGCAGTTCTTC. Protein: CASSRDRGIDEQFF.

V gene TRBV5-1 combines with J gene TRBJ1-1; TRBD1 aligns across 7 bases. Germline assignment: CDR1 SGHRS and CDR2 YFSETQ. With V trimmed by 4 bases and J by 0 bases, 6 bases remained unmatched. The CDR3 contains 15 residues. In DNA, the CDR3 is TGCGCCAGCAGCACAAACAGGGGTGTGAACACTGAAGCTTTCTTT. This translates into CASSTNRGVNTEAFF.

This chain joins TRBV29-1 and TRBJ1-3, with D perhaps matching TRBD1 (6 bases). Germline V lookup: CDR1 SQVTM, CDR2 ANQGSEA. CDR3 length: 12 residues. DNA of the CDR3: TGCAGTGCCGGTCAGGGGTTGTACACCATATATTTT. It translates to CSAGQGLYTIYF.

This sequence joins TRBV19 and TRBJ2-1; tentative D call: TRBD2 (5 bases). V was shortened by 8 bases and J by 0 bases, with 14 bases between the two germline ends. Germline CDR1 reads LNHDA; CDR2 reads SQIVND (reference sequence). This CDR3 spans 15 amino acids. CDR3 coding DNA: TGTGCCAGTCGTCCCCGGGGAAGCTCCTACAATGAGCAGTTCTTC. Translating it yields CASRPRGSSYNEQFF. Drawing the rest from reference TRBV19 and TRBJ2-1, the complete variable domain is DGGITQSPKYLFRKEGQNVTLSCEQNLNHDAMYWYRQDPGQGLRLIYYSQIVNDFQKGDIAEGYSVSREKKESFPLTVTSAQKNPTAFYLCASRPRGSSYNEQFFGPGTRLTVL.

Worth noting for this clone: One end of the junction is discordant with germline, which a read error may explain. V gene TRBV12-3 or TRBV12-4 combines with J gene TRBJ2-5; 12 bases are shared with TRBD2. The CDR3 sequence is 13 residues long. The CDR3 loop is CASSFRLAGGYNF. The CDR3 DNA reads as TGTGCCAGCAGTTTTAGGCTAGCGGGGGGGTATAACTTC.

The chain links TRBV5-1 to TRBJ2-7; 8 bases are shared with TRBD1. J gave up 4 bases and V 5 bases, and 8 bases lay outside the gene matches. The length of the CDR3 is 14 residues. The germline gives CDR1 SGHRS, CDR2 YFSETQ. CDR3 loop: CASSGGQGKYEQYF. CDR3 DNA: TGCGCCAGCAGTGGCGGACAGGGAAAATACGAGCAGTACTTC.

V usage is TRBV4-2 and J usage is TRBJ1-2; 11 bases line up with TRBD1. Trimming cost V 2 bases and J 6 bases; bases outside gene matches: 5. The CDR3 is made up of 15 amino acids. The germline CDR1 and CDR2 sequences are LGHNA and YNFKEQ. In DNA form, the CDR3 reads TGTGCCAGCAGCCAATGGGACAGGGGGATACATGGCTACACCTTC. Its translation: CASSQWDRGIHGYTF.